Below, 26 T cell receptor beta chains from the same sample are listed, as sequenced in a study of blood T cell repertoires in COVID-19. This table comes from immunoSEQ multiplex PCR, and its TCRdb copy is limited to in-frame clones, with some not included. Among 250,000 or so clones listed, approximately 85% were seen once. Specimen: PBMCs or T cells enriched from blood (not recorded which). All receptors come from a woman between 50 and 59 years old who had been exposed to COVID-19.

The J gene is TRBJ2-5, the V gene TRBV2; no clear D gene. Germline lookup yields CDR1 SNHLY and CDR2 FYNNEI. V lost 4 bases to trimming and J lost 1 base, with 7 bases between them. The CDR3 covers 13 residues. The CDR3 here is CASSGLIQETQYF. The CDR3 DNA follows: TGTGCCAGCAGTGGGCTGATCCAAGAGACCCAGTACTTC.

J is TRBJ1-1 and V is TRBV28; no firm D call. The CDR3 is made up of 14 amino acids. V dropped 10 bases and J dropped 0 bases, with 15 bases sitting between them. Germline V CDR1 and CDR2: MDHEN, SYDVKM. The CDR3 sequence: CATSKRRMNTEAFF. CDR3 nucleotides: TGTGCCACCTCTAAACGGCGGATGAACACTGAAGCTTTCTTT.

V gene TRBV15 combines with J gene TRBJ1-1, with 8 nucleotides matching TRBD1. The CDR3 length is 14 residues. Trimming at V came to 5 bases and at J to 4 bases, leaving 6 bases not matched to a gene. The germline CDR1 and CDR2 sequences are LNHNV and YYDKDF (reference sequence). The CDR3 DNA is TGTGCCACCAGCGAGCGACAGGGGATCACTGAAGCTTTCTTT. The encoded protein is CATSERQGITEAFF. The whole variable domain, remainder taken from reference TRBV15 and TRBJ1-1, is DAMVIQNPRYQVTQFGKPVTLSCSQTLNHNVMYWYQQKSSQAPKLLFHYYDKDFNNEADTPDNFQSRRPNTSFCFLDIRSPGLGDTAMYLCATSERQGITEAFFGQGTRLTVV.

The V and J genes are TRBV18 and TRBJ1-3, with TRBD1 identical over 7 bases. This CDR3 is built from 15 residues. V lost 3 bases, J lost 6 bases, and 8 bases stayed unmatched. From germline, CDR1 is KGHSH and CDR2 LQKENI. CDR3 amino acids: CASSPTTGPANTIYF. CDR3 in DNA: TGTGCCAGCTCACCGACGACAGGGCCGGCAAACACCATATATTTT.

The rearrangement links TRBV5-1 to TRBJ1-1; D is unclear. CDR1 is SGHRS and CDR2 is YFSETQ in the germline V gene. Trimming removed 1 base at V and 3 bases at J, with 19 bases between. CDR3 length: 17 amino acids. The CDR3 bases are TGCGCCAGCAGCTTGCGTCGCTCCTTGGCCGGGGACACTGAAGCTTTCTTT. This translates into CASSLRRSLAGDTEAFF.

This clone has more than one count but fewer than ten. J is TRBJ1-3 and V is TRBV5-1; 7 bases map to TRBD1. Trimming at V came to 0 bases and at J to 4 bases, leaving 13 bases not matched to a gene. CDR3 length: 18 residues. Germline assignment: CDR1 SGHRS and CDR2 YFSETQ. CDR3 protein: CASSLGRTTGVRGNTIYF. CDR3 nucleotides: TGCGCCAGCAGCTTGGGAAGGACTACAGGGGTCAGGGGAAACACCATATATTTT.

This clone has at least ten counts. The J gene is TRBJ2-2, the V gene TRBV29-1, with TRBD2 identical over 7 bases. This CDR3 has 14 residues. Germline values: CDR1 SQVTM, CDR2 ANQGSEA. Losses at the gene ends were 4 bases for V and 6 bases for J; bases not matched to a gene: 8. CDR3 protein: CSVVVAGRAGELFF. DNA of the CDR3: TGCAGCGTTGTGGTGGCAGGGAGGGCCGGGGAGCTGTTTTTT.

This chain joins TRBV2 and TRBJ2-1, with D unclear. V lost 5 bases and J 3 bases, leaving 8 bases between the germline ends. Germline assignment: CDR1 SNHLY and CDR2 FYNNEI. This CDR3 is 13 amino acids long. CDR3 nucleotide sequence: TGTGCCAGCAGTCGGTCGGGCTACAATGAGCAGTTCTTC. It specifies CASSRSGYNEQFF. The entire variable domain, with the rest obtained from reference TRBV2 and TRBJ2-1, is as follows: EPEVTQTPSHQVTQMGQEVILRCVPISNHLYFYWYRQILGQKVEFLVSFYNNEISEKSEIFDDQFSVERPDGSNFTLKIRSTKLEDSAMYFCASSRSGYNEQFFGPGTRLTVL.

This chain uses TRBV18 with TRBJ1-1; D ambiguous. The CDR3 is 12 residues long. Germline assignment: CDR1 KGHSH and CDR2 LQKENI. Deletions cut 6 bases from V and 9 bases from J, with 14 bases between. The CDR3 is CASSPPSTKAFF. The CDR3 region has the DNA TGTGCCAGCTCTCCGCCCAGTACTAAAGCTTTCTTT.

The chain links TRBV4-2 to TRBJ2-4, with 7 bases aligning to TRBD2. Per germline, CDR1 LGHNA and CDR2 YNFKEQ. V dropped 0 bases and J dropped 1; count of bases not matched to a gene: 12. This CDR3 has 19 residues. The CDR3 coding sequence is TGTGCCAGCAGCCAAGACCCGGCTAGCGGCGGGGTCGCCAAAAACATTCAGTACTTC. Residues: CASSQDPASGGVAKNIQYF.

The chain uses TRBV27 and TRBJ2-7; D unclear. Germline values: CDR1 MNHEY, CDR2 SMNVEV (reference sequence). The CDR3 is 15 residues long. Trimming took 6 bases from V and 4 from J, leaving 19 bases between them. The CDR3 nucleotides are TGTGCCAGCAGCCTTGGTCCGCCCTCTAAGTACGAGCAGTACTTC. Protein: CASSLGPPSKYEQYF.

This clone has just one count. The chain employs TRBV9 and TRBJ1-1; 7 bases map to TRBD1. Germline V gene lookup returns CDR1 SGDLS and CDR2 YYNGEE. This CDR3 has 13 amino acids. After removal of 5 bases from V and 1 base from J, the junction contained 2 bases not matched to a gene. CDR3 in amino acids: CASSRTGNTEAFF. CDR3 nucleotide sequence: TGTGCCAGCAGTCGGACAGGGAACACTGAAGCTTTCTTT.

DNA of the CDR3: TGTGCCAGCAGTGAGGACAGTGTAATTGGGGGCTACACCTTC. It specifies CASSEDSVIGGYTF. The V gene is TRBV6-4, the J gene TRBJ1-2; a weak D match, TRBD1 (6 bases). This CDR3 has 14 residues. Looked up from germline, CDR1 is MRHNA and CDR2 is SNTAGT. With 3 bases removed from V and 8 bases from J, the gap between germline ends came to 16 bases.

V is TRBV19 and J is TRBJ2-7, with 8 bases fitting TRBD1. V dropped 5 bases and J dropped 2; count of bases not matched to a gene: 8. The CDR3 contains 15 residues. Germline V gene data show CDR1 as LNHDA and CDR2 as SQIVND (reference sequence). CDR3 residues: CASSPRWTGTYEQYF. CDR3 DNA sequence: TGTGCCAGTAGTCCCCGGTGGACAGGGACCTACGAGCAGTACTTC.

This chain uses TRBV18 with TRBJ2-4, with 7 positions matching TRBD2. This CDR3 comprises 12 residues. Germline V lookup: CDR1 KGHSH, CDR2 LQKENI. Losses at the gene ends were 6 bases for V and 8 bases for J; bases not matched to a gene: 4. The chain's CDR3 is CASSEGRDIQYF. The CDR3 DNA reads TGTGCCAGCTCCGAGGGGAGGGACATTCAGTACTTC.

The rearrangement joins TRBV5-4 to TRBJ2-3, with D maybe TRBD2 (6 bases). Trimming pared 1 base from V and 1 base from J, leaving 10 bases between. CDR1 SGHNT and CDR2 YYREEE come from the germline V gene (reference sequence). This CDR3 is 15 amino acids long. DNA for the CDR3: TGTGCCAGCAGCTTGCGGGCTAGCGGCACAGATACGCAGTATTTT. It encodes CASSLRASGTDTQYF.

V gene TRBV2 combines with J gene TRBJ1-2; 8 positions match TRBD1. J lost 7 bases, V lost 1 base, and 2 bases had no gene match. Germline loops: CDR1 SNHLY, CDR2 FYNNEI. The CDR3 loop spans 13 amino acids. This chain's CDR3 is CASSEGTGSGYTF. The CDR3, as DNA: TGTGCCAGCAGTGAAGGGACAGGGAGTGGCTACACCTTC.

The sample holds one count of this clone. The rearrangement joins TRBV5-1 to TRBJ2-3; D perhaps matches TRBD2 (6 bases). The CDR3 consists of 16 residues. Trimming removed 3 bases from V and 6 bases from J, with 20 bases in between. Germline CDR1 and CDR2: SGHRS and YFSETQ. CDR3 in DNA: TGCGCCAGCAGCTCGACGGGGTGGCTGGGGGGTGATACGCAGTATTTT. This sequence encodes CASSSTGWLGGDTQYF. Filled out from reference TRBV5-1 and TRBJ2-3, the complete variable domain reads KAGVTQTPRYLIKTRGQQVTLSCSPISGHRSVSWYQQTPGQGLQFLFEYFSETQRNKGNFPGRFSGRQFSNSRSEMNVSTLELGDSALYLCASSSTGWLGGDTQYFGPGTRLTVL.

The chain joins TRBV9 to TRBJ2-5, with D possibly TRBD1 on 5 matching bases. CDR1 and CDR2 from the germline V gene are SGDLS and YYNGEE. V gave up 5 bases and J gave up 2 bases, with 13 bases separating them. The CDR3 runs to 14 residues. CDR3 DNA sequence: TGTGCCAGCAGTCTAGGCTACAGGCAAGAGACCCAGTACTTC. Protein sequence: CASSLGYRQETQYF.

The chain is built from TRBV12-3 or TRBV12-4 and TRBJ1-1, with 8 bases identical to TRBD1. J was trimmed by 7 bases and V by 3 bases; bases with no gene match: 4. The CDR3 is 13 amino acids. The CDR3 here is CASSLSRGREAFF. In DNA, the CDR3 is TGTGCCAGCAGTTTGTCCAGGGGGCGTGAAGCTTTCTTT.

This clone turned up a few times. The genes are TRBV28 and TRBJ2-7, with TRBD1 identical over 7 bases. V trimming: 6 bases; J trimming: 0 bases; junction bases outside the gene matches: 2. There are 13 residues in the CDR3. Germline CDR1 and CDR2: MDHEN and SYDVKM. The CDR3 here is CASRTGTSYEQYF. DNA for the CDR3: TGTGCCAGCAGGACAGGGACCTCCTACGAGCAGTACTTC. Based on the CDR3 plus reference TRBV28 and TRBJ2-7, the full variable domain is DVKVTQSSRYLVKRTGEKVFLECVQDMDHENMFWYRQDPGLGLRLIYFSYDVKMKEKGDIPEGYSVSREKKERFSLILESASTNQTSMYLCASRTGTSYEQYFGPGTRLTVT.

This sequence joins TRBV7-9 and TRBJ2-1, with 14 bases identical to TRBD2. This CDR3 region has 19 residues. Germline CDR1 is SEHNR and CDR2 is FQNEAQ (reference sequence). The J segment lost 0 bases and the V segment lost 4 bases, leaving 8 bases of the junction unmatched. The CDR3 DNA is TGTGCCAGCAGCTCCATGACTAGCGGGGGGGCAAGCTCCTACAATGAGCAGTTCTTC. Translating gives CASSSMTSGGASSYNEQFF. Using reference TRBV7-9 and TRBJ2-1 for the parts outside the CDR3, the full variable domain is DTGVSQNPRHKITKRGQNVTFRCDPISEHNRLYWYRQTLGQGPEFLTYFQNEAQLEKSRLLSDRFSAERPKGSFSTLEIQRTEQGDSAMYLCASSSMTSGGASSYNEQFFGPGTRLTVL.

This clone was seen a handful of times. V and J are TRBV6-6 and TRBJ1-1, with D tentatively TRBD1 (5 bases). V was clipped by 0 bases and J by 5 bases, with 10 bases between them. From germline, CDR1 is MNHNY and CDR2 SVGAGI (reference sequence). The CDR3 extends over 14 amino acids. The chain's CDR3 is CASSYSGGETEAFF. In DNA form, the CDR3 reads TGTGCCAGCAGTTACTCGGGGGGAGAGACTGAAGCTTTCTTT.

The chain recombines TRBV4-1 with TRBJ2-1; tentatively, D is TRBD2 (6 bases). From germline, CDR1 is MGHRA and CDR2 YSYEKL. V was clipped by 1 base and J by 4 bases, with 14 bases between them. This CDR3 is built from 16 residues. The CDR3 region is CASSQVRRGRYNEQFF. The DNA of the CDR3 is TGCGCCAGCAGCCAAGTAAGGCGGGGACGGTACAATGAGCAGTTCTTC.

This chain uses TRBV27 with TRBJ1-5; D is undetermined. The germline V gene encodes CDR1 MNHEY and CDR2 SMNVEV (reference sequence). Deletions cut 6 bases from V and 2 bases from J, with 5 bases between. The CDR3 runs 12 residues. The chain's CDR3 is CASRSGNQPQHF. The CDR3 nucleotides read TGTGCCAGCAGGTCTGGCAATCAGCCCCAGCATTTT.

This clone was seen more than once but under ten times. CDR3 loop: CAIRTETNTEAFF. CDR3 nucleotide sequence: TGTGCCATCAGGACAGAGACGAACACTGAAGCTTTCTTT. The gene calls are TRBV10-3 and TRBJ1-1; tentative D call: TRBD1 (5 bases). Germline V CDR1 and CDR2: ENHRY, SYGVKD. The germline V and J ends were trimmed by 6 bases and 1 base, with 9 bases remaining between them. This CDR3 comprises 13 residues.